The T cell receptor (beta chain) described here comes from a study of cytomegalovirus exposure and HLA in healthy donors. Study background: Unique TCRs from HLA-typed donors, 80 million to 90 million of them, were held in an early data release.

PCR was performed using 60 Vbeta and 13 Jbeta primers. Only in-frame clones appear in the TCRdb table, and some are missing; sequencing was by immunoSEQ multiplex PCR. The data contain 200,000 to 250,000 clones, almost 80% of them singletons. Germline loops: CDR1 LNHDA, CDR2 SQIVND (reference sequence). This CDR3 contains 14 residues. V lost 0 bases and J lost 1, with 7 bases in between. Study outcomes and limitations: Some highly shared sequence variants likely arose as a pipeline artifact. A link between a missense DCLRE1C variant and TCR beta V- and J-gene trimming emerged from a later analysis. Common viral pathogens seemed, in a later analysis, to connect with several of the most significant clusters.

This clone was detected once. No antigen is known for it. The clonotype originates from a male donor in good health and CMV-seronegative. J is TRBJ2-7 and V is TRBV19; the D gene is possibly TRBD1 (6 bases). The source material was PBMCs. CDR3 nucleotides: TGTGCCAGTAGTATAGAGACAGGATCCTACGAGCAGTACTTC. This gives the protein CASSIETGSYEQYF.